There are many counts of the clone carrying this T cell receptor (beta chain). Its target is unknown. TCRdb redid the calling of the RACE reads with MiXCR, one entry per CDR3 protein. The sample has more than 70,000 distinct CDR3 sequences; 11% are singletons. The entry originates in a study of human T cells and chemical hapten exposure. Study in general: Patients' scalps got diphenylcyclopropenone weekly throughout the roughly 25-week study. Alopecia areata, totalis or universalis was found in mostly female patients. Broader study findings: Each of the donors had alopecia, so their immune responses may not resemble those of healthy people.

Time point here: patch test 2, 6 weeks after DPC sensitization. Treatment in this sample: therapeutic diphenylcyclopropenone sensitization with weekly scalp DPC. The authors extracted total RNA from unfractionated whole blood. V lost 4 bases and J lost 6, with 10 bases in between. This CDR3 is 13 amino acids long. Germline loops: CDR1 SGHNT, CDR2 YYREEE (reference sequence). This clonotype was obtained from a young man with alopecia areata. Some clones in this sample may be carry-over from other donors' samples. Here the sequenced sample was whole blood, taken in connection with sensitization to the hapten diphenylcyclopropenone (DPC). The V gene is TRBV5-4, the J gene TRBJ2-2; perhaps TRBD1 as D (6 bases). The CDR3 protein is CASSITGPGELFF. Here the CDR3 DNA reads TGTGCCAGCAGCATAACAGGGCCCGGGGAGCTGTTTTTT.